A single sample gave rise to the 23 T cell receptor beta chains below, sequenced in a study of radiation and T cells in renal cell carcinoma. Measured with immunoSEQ multiplex PCR; TCRdb has only the in-frame clones, and not every one. The sample holds about 130,000 clones, around 81% seen once. Described time point: blood 2 weeks post-SBRT. Treatment denoted: 15 Gy SBRT to primary tumor, nephrectomy 4 weeks later. The specimen was blood, collected from a patient whose treatment included radiotherapy and nephrectomy. These TCRs come from a man aged 45-65 years with renal cell carcinoma.

This chain joins TRBV6-1 and TRBJ2-2; TRBD1 aligns across 7 bases. From germline, CDR1 is MNHNS and CDR2 SASEGT. The CDR3 length is 16 residues. The trim removed 4 bases at V and 5 bases at J, leaving 10 bases unmatched. The CDR3 sequence: CASSARRQGVTGELFF. Here the CDR3 DNA reads TGTGCCAGCAGTGCACGTCGACAGGGAGTAACCGGGGAGCTGTTTTTT.

The J gene is TRBJ2-7, the V gene TRBV4-1; no clear D gene. The CDR3 totals 14 residues. V lost 1 base to trimming and J lost 4 bases, with 11 bases between them. Per the germline V gene, CDR1 is MGHRA and CDR2 is YSYEKL. Here the CDR3 DNA reads TGCGCCAGCAGCCAAGCCGGAACAATATACGAGCAGTACTTC. This encodes CASSQAGTIYEQYF.

In its sample, this clone was seen once. V is TRBV28 and J is TRBJ2-7, with 9 bases fitting TRBD1. With V trimmed by 7 bases and J by 4 bases, 14 bases remained unmatched. The V gene's germline CDR1 is MDHEN and CDR2 SYDVKM. There are 16 residues in the CDR3. CDR3 in amino acids: CASIPPQGQGSYEQYF. The CDR3 DNA reads TGTGCCAGCATCCCCCCGCAGGGACAGGGATCATACGAGCAGTACTTC.

About this clone itself: The sample contains more than one DNA sequence encoding this CDR3. Here the CDR3 DNA reads TGTGCCAGCTCACCACCGGGGGCCTTGAACACTGAAGCTTTCTTT. This gives the protein CASSPPGALNTEAFF. J is TRBJ1-1 and V is TRBV18; D perhaps matches TRBD1 (6 bases). The germline V gene encodes CDR1 KGHSH and CDR2 LQKENI. With 0 bases removed from V and 0 bases from J, the gap between germline ends came to 8 bases. The CDR3 consists of 15 residues.

The chain recombines TRBV2 with TRBJ1-1, with D perhaps TRBD1 (6 bases). Germline CDR1 reads SNHLY; CDR2 reads FYNNEI. The CDR3 spans 11 residues. Trimming stripped 8 bases from V and 9 bases from J, with 13 bases between. This CDR3 reads CASGGGPQAFF. The DNA for the CDR3 is TGTGCCAGCGGAGGGGGGCCCCAAGCTTTCTTT.

This clone was observed at least ten times. The gene calls are TRBV2 and TRBJ2-3, with D perhaps TRBD2 (5 bases). Looked up from germline, CDR1 is SNHLY and CDR2 is FYNNEI. This CDR3 contains 16 residues. V dropped 5 bases and J dropped 3 bases, with 18 bases sitting between them. The CDR3 loop reads CASSFNVRGSTDTQYF. CDR3 sequence (DNA): TGTGCCAGCAGTTTTAATGTTCGGGGTTCGACAGATACGCAGTATTTT.

The chain recombines TRBV6-4 with TRBJ2-1; 8 nucleotides line up with TRBD2. The junction had 3 bases not matched to a gene; V was cut back by 8 bases and J by 0 bases. This CDR3 contains 14 residues. Germline V gene data show CDR1 as MRHNA and CDR2 as SNTAGT. CDR3 sequence reads: CASSAGGSYNEQFF. Here the CDR3 DNA reads TGTGCCAGCTCCGCGGGAGGCTCCTACAATGAGCAGTTCTTC.

This chain links TRBV29-1 with TRBJ1-5, with D maybe TRBD1 (5 bases). The germline V gene has CDR1 SQVTM and CDR2 ANQGSEA. V was clipped by 6 bases and J by 5 bases, with 14 bases between them. This CDR3 is built from 13 residues. The CDR3: CSVVGTPDQPQHF. The CDR3 DNA reads TGCAGCGTCGTCGGGACTCCTGATCAGCCCCAGCATTTT. Variable domain in full (rest from reference TRBV29-1 and TRBJ1-5): SAVISQKPSRDICQRGTSLTIQCQVDSQVTMMFWYRQQPGQSLTLIATANQGSEATYESGFVIDKFPISRPNLTFSTLTVSNMSPEDSSIYLCSVVGTPDQPQHFGDGTRLSIL.

This chain joins TRBV4-1 and TRBJ2-7; D may be TRBD1 (6 bases). Trimming cost V 0 bases and J 5 bases, with 20 bases left between them. The germline gives CDR1 MGHRA, CDR2 YSYEKL. CDR3 size: 17 residues. The CDR3, as DNA: TGCGCCAGCAGCCAAGATCTTATAAGGGGCAGGGGCAACGAGCAGTACTTC. Residues: CASSQDLIRGRGNEQYF.

The chain is built from TRBV4-2 and TRBJ2-7; D is unclear. This CDR3 has 15 residues. Trimming cost V 0 bases and J 0 bases, with 9 bases left between them. Per germline, CDR1 LGHNA and CDR2 YNFKEQ. The CDR3 DNA sequence: TGTGCCAGCAGCCAAGAGACTGAGAGCTCCTACGAGCAGTACTTC. This translates into CASSQETESSYEQYF.

This sequence joins TRBV29-1 and TRBJ1-1; 12 positions match TRBD1. The CDR3 runs 14 residues. V lost 4 bases, J lost 5 bases, and 5 bases stayed unmatched. Germline CDR1 is SQVTM and CDR2 is ANQGSEA. CDR3 coding DNA: TGCAGCGTTGCCGGGACAGGGGGCCAAACTGAAGCTTTCTTT. It yields the protein CSVAGTGGQTEAFF.

The table lists this clone with a few counts. V usage is TRBV9 and J usage is TRBJ1-1, with TRBD1 as a possible D gene (5 bases). The germline CDR1 and CDR2 sequences are SGDLS and YYNGEE. The CDR3 loop spans 13 amino acids. Trimming took off 4 bases at V and 4 bases at J, with 11 bases between the two ends. The CDR3 DNA is TGTGCCAGCAGCAGCGAACAGGCCACTGAAGCTTTCTTT. Translating it yields CASSSEQATEAFF. Looking up the rest from reference TRBV9 and TRBJ1-1 gives the full variable domain: DSGVTQTPKHLITATGQRVTLRCSPRSGDLSVYWYQQSLDQGLQFLIQYYNGEERAKGNILERFSAQQFPDLHSELNLSSLELGDSALYFCASSSEQATEAFFGQGTRLTVV.

Turning to this clone: A much larger clonotype is one base distant, so this may be a read error. The rearrangement uses TRBV27 and TRBJ1-2; the D is unclear. Deletions cut 8 bases from V and 0 bases from J, with 7 bases between. Looked up from germline, CDR1 is MNHEY and CDR2 is SMNVEV (reference sequence). CDR3 length equals 12 residues. The CDR3, as DNA: TGTGCCAGCTCCGGAGCTAACTATGGCTACACCTTC. This gives the protein CASSGANYGYTF.

The genes are TRBV4-1 and TRBJ2-5; D possibly corresponds to TRBD1 (6 bases). In germline, CDR1 is MGHRA, CDR2 YSYEKL. The V gene lost 0 bases and the J gene lost 7 bases, with 15 bases spanning the gap. The CDR3 is 15 residues long. CDR3 loop: CASSQDIGIRGTQYF. The CDR3 nucleotides read TGCGCCAGCAGCCAAGATATAGGAATCAGGGGGACCCAGTACTTC.

This clone was counted a few times. This chain joins TRBV7-9 and TRBJ2-5; 7 bases agree with TRBD2. The CDR3 covers 17 residues. Germline lookup yields CDR1 SEHNR and CDR2 FQNEAQ (reference sequence). Trimming cost V 3 bases and J 0 bases; bases outside gene matches: 10. DNA for the CDR3: TGTGCCAGCAGCTTGGCCGGAGCGGGGCTGAACCAAGAGACCCAGTACTTC. Its protein is CASSLAGAGLNQETQYF.

This chain connects TRBV7-2 to TRBJ1-6, with D possibly TRBD1 on 5 matching bases. Germline V gene data show CDR1 as SGHTA and CDR2 as FQGNSA. V was cut by 5 bases and J by 0 bases, with 8 bases left in between. The CDR3 extends over 15 amino acids. CDR3 nucleotide sequence: TGTGCCAGCAGCCCCAGGGTCTCCTATAATTCACCCCTCCACTTT. Translation gives CASSPRVSYNSPLHF.

V and J are TRBV4-2 and TRBJ2-1; TRBD2 matches 15 bases. The germline V gene encodes CDR1 LGHNA and CDR2 YNFKEQ. Germline trimming cut 0 bases from V and 10 bases from J; bases unmatched to any gene: 4. This CDR3 spans 16 amino acids. The CDR3: CASSQDRTSGGAEQFF. The CDR3 DNA is TGTGCCAGCAGCCAAGATCGGACTAGCGGGGGGGCAGAGCAGTTCTTC.

The CDR3 sequence is CASSLTHYSNQPQHF. CDR3 DNA sequence: TGTGCCAGCAGCCTGACACATTATAGCAATCAGCCCCAGCATTTT. V gene TRBV6-5 combines with J gene TRBJ1-5, with D hard to call. Trimming shortened V by 6 bases and J by 0 bases, and 12 bases separated the two germline ends. Germline assignment: CDR1 MNHEY and CDR2 SVGAGI. The CDR3 consists of 15 residues.

The rearrangement uses TRBV5-6 and TRBJ2-7, with no clear D. Germline V CDR1 and CDR2: SGHDT, YYEEEE. The V gene lost 0 bases and the J gene lost 8 bases, with 12 bases spanning the gap. The CDR3 loop spans 13 amino acids. CDR3 residues: CASSLAKLDQQYF. Here the CDR3 DNA reads TGTGCCAGCAGCTTGGCCAAGCTGGACCAGCAGTACTTC.

The count of this clone is one. This chain joins TRBV25-1 and TRBJ2-4; D possibly uses TRBD1 or TRBD2 (5 bases each). Per germline, CDR1 MGHDK and CDR2 SYGVNS. Trimming removed 4 bases at V and 0 bases at J, with 13 bases between. CDR3 length: 16 residues. CDR3 region: CASSVWGKIAKNIQYF. In DNA form, the CDR3 reads TGTGCCAGCAGTGTTTGGGGGAAGATAGCCAAAAACATTCAGTACTTC.

This clone was found a few times. The genes are TRBV6-5 and TRBJ2-7; 7 nucleotides align to TRBD1. The V segment lost 8 bases and the J segment 4 bases; nucleotides outside the gene matches: 8. Germline-derived CDR1 and CDR2 are MNHEY and SVGAGI. There are 13 residues in the CDR3. The CDR3 is CASGLGRGYEQYF. The DNA for the CDR3 is TGTGCCAGCGGCTTGGGCAGGGGGTACGAGCAGTACTTC.

The chain recombines TRBV5-4 with TRBJ2-1, with 8 nucleotides matching TRBD2. Germline CDR1 is SGHNT and CDR2 is YYREEE (reference sequence). The junction had 8 bases not matched to a gene; V was cut back by 4 bases and J by 2 bases. The CDR3 has 16 amino acids. CDR3 residues: CASSPSGGVAYNEQFF. The CDR3 coding sequence is TGTGCCAGCAGCCCGTCGGGGGGGGTAGCCTACAATGAGCAGTTCTTC.

The chain links TRBV9 to TRBJ2-3; TRBD2 matches 8 bases. Germline CDR1 SGDLS, CDR2 YYNGEE. The CDR3 has 16 residues. With V trimmed by 0 bases and J by 0 bases, 3 bases remained unmatched. The CDR3, as DNA: TGTGCCAGCAGCGTAGGGGCTAGCGGGAGCACAGATACGCAGTATTTT. Amino acids: CASSVGASGSTDTQYF.